Following are 5 T cell receptor beta chains from one sample sequenced in a study of response to subunit inactivated influenza vaccine. TCRdb ran MiXCR on the RT-PCR reads and lists one entry per CDR3 protein. The repertoire consists of around 790,000 distinct CDR3 sequences, with 21% occurring once and the leading ten covering roughly 10%. The sample here was PBMCs from blood, taken more than 4 days after vaccination. These receptors were collected from a man between 50 and 59 years old who received an inactivated influenza vaccine.

The chain couples TRBV4-3 to TRBJ2-1; 7 bases agree with TRBD1. Germline loops: CDR1 LGHNA, CDR2 YSLEER. This CDR3 is built from 15 residues. The junction had 6 bases not matched to a gene; V was cut back by 3 bases and J by 4 bases. CDR3 nucleotides: TGCGCCAGCAGCCATTTACCGGGACAGTACAATGAGCAGTTCTTC. Its translation is CASSHLPGQYNEQFF.

V usage is TRBV20-1 and J usage is TRBJ2-3; maybe TRBD1 (7 bases). Germline V gene lookup returns CDR1 DFQATT and CDR2 SNEGSKA (reference sequence). V was cut by 4 bases and J by 1 base, with 24 bases left in between. The CDR3 loop spans 18 amino acids. CDR3 nucleotides: TGCAGTGCTATCCAGAGGAGGGGGCAATCAATGCGCACAGATACGCAGTATTTT. Translating gives CSAIQRRGQSMRTDTQYF.

The chain is built from TRBV28 and TRBJ2-7, with TRBD2 as a possible D gene (5 bases). Trimming took off 5 bases at V and 6 bases at J, with 17 bases between the two ends. The CDR3 covers 14 residues. Germline lookup yields CDR1 MDHEN and CDR2 SYDVKM. The CDR3 loop is CASSLLGLFVEQYF. Here the CDR3 DNA reads TGTGCCAGCAGTCTACTAGGGTTGTTCGTCGAGCAGTACTTC.

The V and J genes are TRBV11-2 and TRBJ1-2; no definite D call. Germline V CDR1 and CDR2: SGHAT, FQNNGV. The CDR3 covers 14 residues. Trimming cost V 1 base and J 5 bases, with 11 bases left between them. The CDR3 nucleotides are TGTGCCAGCAGCTTAGGCGGTCCGTTATATGGCTACACCTTC. It translates to CASSLGGPLYGYTF. Complete variable domain (other parts from reference TRBV11-2 and TRBJ1-2): EAGVAQSPRYKIIEKRQSVAFWCNPISGHATLYWYQQILGQGPKLLIQFQNNGVVDDSQLPKDRFSAERLKGVDSTLKIQPAKLEDSAVYLCASSLGGPLYGYTFGSGTRLTVV.

In this sample, this clonotype turned up many times. The V call is TRBV7-9, the J call TRBJ2-1; D is uncertain. Trimming took 3 bases from V and 15 from J, leaving 18 bases between them. CDR3 length: 13 amino acids. Germline CDR1 is SEHNR and CDR2 is FQNEAQ (reference sequence). This chain's CDR3 is CASSLGLKDSGFF. The CDR3 DNA reads as TGTGCCAGCAGCTTGGGTCTGAAAGATTCTGGGTTCTTC. Complete variable domain (other parts from reference TRBV7-9 and TRBJ2-1): DTGVSQNPRHKITKRGQNVTFRCDPISEHNRLYWYRQTLGQGPEFLTYFQNEAQLEKSRLLSDRFSAERPKGSFSTLEIQRTEQGDSAMYLCASSLGLKDSGFFGPGTRLTVL.